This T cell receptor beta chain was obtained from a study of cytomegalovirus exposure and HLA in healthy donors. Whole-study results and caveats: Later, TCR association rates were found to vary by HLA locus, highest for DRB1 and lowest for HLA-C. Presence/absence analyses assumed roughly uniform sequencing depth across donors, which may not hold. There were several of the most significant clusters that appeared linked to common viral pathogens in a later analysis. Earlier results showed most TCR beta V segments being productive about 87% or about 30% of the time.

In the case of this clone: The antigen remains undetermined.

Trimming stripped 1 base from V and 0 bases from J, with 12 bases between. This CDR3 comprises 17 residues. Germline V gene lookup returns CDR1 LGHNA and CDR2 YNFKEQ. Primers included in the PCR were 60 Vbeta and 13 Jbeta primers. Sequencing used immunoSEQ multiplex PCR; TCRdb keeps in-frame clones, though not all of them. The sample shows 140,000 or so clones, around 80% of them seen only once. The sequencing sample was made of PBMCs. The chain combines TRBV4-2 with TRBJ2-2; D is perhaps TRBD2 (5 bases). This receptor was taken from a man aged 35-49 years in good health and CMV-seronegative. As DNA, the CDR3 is TGTGCCAGCAGCCAAGTCGGCAGCGGATCGAACACCGGGGAGCTGTTTTTT. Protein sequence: CASSQVGSGSNTGELFF.